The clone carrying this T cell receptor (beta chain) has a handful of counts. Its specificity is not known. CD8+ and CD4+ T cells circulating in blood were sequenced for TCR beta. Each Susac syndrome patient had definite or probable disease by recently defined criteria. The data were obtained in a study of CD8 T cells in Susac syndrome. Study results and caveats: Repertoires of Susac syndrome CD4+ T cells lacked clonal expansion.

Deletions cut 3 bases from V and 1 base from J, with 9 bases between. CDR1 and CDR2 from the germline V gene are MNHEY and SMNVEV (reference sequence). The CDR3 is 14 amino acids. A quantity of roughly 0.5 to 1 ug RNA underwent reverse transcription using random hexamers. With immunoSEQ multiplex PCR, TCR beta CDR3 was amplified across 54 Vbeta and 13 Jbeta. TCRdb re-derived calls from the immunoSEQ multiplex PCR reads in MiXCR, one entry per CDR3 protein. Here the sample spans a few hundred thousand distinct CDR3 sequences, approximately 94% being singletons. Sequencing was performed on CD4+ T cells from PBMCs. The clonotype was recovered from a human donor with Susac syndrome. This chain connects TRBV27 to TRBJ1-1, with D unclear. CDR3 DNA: TGTGCCAGCAGTTTGGGGAGGGCGAACACTGAAGCTTTCTTT. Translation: CASSLGRANTEAFF.